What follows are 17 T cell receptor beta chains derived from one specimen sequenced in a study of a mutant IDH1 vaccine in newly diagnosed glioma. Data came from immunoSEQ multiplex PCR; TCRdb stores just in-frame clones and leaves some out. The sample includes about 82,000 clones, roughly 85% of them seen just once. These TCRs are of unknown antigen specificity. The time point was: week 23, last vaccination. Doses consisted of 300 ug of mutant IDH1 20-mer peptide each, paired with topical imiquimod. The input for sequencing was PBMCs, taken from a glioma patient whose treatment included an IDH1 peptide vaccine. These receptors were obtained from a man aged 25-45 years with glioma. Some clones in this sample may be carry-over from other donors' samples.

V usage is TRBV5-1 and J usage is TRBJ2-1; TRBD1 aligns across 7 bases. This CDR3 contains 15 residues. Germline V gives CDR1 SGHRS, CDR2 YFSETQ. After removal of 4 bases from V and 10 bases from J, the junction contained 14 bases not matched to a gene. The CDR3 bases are TGCGCCAGCAGCCCAAGACAGGGATCGGCCATAGAGCAGTTCTTC. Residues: CASSPRQGSAIEQFF.

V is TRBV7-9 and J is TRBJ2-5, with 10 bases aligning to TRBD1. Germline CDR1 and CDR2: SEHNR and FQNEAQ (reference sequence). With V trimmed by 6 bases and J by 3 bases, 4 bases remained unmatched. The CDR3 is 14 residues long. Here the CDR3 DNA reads TGTGCCAGCAGGAGGGGGACAGGGGAAGAGACCCAGTACTTC. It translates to CASRRGTGEETQYF.

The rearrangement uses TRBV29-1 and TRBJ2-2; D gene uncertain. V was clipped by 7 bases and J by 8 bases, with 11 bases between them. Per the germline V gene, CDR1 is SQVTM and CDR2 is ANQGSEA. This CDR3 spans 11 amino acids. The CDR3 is CSAEDGGELFF. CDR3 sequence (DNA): TGCAGCGCCGAAGATGGAGGGGAGCTGTTTTTT.

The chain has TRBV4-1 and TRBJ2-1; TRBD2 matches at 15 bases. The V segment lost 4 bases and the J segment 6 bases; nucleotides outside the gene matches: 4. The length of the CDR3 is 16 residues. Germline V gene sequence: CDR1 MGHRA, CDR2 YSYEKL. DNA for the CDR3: TGCGCCAGCAGCCCCGGACTAGCGGGAGGGCTCAATGAGCAGTTCTTC. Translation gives CASSPGLAGGLNEQFF.

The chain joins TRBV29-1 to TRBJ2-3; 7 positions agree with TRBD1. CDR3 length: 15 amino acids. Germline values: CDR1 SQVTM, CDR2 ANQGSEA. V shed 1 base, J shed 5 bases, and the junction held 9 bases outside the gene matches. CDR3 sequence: CSVEGGTGELDTQYF. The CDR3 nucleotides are TGCAGCGTTGAAGGGGGAACAGGGGAGTTAGATACGCAGTATTTT.

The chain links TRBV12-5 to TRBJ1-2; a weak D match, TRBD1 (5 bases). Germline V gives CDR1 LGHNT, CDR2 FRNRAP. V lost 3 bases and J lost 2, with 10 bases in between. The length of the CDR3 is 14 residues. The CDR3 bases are TGTGCTAGTGGTTTCGGGGGTCGGAACTATGGCTACACCTTC. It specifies CASGFGGRNYGYTF.

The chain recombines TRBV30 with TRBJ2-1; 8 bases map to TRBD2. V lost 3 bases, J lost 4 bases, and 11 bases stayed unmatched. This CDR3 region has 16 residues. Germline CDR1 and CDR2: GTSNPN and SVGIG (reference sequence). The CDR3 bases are TGTGCCTGGAGAAGGGCGGGGGGCCTTATTTACAATGAGCAGTTCTTC. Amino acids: CAWRRAGGLIYNEQFF.

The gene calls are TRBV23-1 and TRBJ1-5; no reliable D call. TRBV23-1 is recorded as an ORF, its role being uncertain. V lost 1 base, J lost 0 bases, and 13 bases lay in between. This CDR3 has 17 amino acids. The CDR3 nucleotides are TGCGCCAGCAGTCAATGCTACATTTCTCTTAGCAATCAGCCCCAGCATTTT. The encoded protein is CASSQCYISLSNQPQHF.

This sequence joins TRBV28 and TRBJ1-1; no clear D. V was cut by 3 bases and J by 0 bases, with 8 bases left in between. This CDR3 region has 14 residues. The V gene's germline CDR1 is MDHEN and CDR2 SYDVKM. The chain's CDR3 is CASSLGGVNTEAFF. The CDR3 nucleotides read TGTGCCAGCAGTTTGGGTGGGGTGAACACTGAAGCTTTCTTT.

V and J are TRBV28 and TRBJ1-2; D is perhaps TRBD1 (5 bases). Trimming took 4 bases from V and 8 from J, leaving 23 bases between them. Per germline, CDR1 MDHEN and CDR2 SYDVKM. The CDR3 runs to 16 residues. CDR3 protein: CASSSPQPPGQGGYTF. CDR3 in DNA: TGTGCCAGCAGTTCGCCCCAACCCCCAGGGCAAGGAGGCTACACCTTC.

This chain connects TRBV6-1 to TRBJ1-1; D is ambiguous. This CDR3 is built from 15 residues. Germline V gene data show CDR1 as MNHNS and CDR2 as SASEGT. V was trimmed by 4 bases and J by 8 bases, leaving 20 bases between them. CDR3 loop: CASSAPRRFQTEAFF. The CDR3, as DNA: TGTGCCAGCAGTGCCCCTAGACGGTTCCAGACCGAAGCTTTCTTT.

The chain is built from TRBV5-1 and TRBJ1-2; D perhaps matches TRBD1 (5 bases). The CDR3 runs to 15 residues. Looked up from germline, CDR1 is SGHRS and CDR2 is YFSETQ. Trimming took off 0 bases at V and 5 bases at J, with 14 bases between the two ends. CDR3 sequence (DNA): TGCGCCAGCAGCTTGGAAGGGGCCCAAGGTTATGGCTACACCTTC. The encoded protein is CASSLEGAQGYGYTF.

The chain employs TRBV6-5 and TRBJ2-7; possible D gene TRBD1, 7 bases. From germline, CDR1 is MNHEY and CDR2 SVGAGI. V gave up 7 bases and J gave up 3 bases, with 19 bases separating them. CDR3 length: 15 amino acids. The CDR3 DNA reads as TGTGCCAGCAAATCCCAGGAGGGGGCCTTCTACGAGCAGTACTTC. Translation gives CASKSQEGAFYEQYF.

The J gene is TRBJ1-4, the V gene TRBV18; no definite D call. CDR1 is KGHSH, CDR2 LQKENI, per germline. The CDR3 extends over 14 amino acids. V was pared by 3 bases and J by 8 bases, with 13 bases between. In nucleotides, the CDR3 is TGTGCCAGCTCACCGAGGACGGAGTTCGAAAAACTGTTTTTT. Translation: CASSPRTEFEKLFF.

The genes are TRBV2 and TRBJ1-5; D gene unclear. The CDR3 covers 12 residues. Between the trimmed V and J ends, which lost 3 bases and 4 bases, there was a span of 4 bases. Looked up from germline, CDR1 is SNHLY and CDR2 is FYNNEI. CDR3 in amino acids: CASSDGNQPQHF. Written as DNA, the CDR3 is TGTGCCAGCAGTGACGGGAATCAGCCCCAGCATTTT.

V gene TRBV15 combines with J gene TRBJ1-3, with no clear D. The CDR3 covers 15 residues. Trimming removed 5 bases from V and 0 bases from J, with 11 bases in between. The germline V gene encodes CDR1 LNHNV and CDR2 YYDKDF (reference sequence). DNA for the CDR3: TGTGCCACCAGCCCAGTATGGGGCTCTGGAAACACCATATATTTT. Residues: CATSPVWGSGNTIYF.

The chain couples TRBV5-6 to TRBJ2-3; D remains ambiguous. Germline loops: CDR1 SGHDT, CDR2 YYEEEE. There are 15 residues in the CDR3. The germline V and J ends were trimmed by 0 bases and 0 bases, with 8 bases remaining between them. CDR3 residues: CASSLVTVSTDTQYF. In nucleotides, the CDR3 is TGTGCCAGCAGCTTGGTAACAGTAAGCACAGATACGCAGTATTTT.